A selection of T cell receptor beta chains follows, all from one sample in a study of cytomegalovirus exposure and HLA in healthy donors. Sequenced by immunoSEQ multiplex PCR; TCRdb stores in-frame clones only, minus some. The table has around 100,000 clones, roughly 78% seen once; the top ten hold 4% to 5.5%. The sample consisted of PBMCs. The source is a male donor in good health and CMV-seropositive. CDR3s include the opening cysteine and the closing phenylalanine or tryptophan. The order of the fields is V gene, J gene, CDR3 protein.

v_call: TRBV27
j_call: TRBJ2-3
cdr3_aa: CASSLPGQDTDTQYF

v_call: TRBV18
j_call: TRBJ2-7
cdr3_aa: CASSKDRRATSYEQYF

v_call: TRBV5-1
j_call: TRBJ2-7
cdr3_aa: CASSRSGTAVYEQYF

v_call: TRBV20-1
j_call: TRBJ1-1
cdr3_aa: CSASSYSEAFF

v_call: TRBV7-6
j_call: TRBJ1-5
cdr3_aa: CASSLGTVGTNQPQHF

v_call: TRBV27
j_call: TRBJ2-1
cdr3_aa: CASSSLTSNYNEQFF

v_call: TRBV5-1
j_call: TRBJ2-7
cdr3_aa: CASSHGQVYSYEQYF

v_call: TRBV7-9
j_call: TRBJ2-1
cdr3_aa: CASSSVENEQFF

v_call: TRBV5-3
j_call: TRBJ2-1
cdr3_aa: CARPRPVPGQDGIGSYNEQFF

v_call: TRBV5-5
j_call: TRBJ2-7
cdr3_aa: CASSSGTGLLYEQYF

v_call: TRBV29-1
j_call: TRBJ1-3
cdr3_aa: CSVDTGGPGNTIYF

v_call: TRBV7-9
j_call: TRBJ1-5
cdr3_aa: CASSLGQGFNQPQHF

v_call: TRBV18
j_call: TRBJ2-1
cdr3_aa: CASSPRTSGTAPDEQFF

v_call: TRBV15
j_call: .
cdr3_aa: CATSIPGLGPYEQYF

v_call: TRBV19
j_call: TRBJ1-1
cdr3_aa: CASETGTGNTEAFF

v_call: TRBV14
j_call: TRBJ2-3
cdr3_aa: CASSQDPGYSTDTQYF

v_call: TRBV5-1
j_call: TRBJ2-3
cdr3_aa: CASNLVQSSTDTQYF

v_call: TRBV6-1
j_call: TRBJ2-1
cdr3_aa: CASSETDRVGSYNEQFF

v_call: TRBV6-1
j_call: TRBJ2-7
cdr3_aa: CASREAGGGSYEQYF

v_call: TRBV2
j_call: TRBJ2-3
cdr3_aa: CASRSTLADTDTQYF

v_call: TRBV7-2
j_call: TRBJ1-3
cdr3_aa: CASSLHPGPSGNTIYF

v_call: TRBV5-1
j_call: TRBJ2-7
cdr3_aa: CASSRDRKISYEQYF

v_call: TRBV11-2
j_call: TRBJ2-1
cdr3_aa: CAVNLETGSYNEQFF

v_call: TRBV28
j_call: TRBJ1-4
cdr3_aa: CASSSPGTYEKLFF

v_call: TRBV30
j_call: TRBJ1-2
cdr3_aa: CAWSVAANNGYTF

v_call: TRBV7-9
j_call: TRBJ1-4
cdr3_aa: CASSLPPRGPEGTNEKLFF

v_call: TRBV6-5
j_call: TRBJ1-2
cdr3_aa: CASIKQTGGYGYTF

v_call: TRBV7-2
j_call: TRBJ2-7
cdr3_aa: CASSLASTNSYEQYF

v_call: TRBV19
j_call: TRBJ1-2
cdr3_aa: CASSRGGRGGYTF

v_call: TRBV10-3
j_call: TRBJ1-4
cdr3_aa: CAISTGAGEKLFF

v_call: TRBV6-1
j_call: TRBJ2-3
cdr3_aa: CASSGLAGGPDTQYF

v_call: TRBV28
j_call: TRBJ1-2
cdr3_aa: CASSSSGTGGRVYGYTF

v_call: TRBV6-1
j_call: TRBJ2-5
cdr3_aa: CASRAGQQETQYF

v_call: TRBV19
j_call: TRBJ2-7
cdr3_aa: CASSPGQGAWYEQYF

v_call: TRBV6-5
j_call: TRBJ2-3
cdr3_aa: CASSTGTMRGDTQYF

v_call: TRBV7-9
j_call: TRBJ2-7
cdr3_aa: CASSLISYEQYF

v_call: TRBV6-1
j_call: TRBJ1-2
cdr3_aa: CASSERVGGPYYGYTF

v_call: TRBV14
j_call: .
cdr3_aa: CASSQGRASYEQYF

v_call: TRBV7-2
j_call: TRBJ2-7
cdr3_aa: CASSRGYEQYF

v_call: TRBV7-3
j_call: TRBJ2-2
cdr3_aa: CASSLGTGTTGELFF